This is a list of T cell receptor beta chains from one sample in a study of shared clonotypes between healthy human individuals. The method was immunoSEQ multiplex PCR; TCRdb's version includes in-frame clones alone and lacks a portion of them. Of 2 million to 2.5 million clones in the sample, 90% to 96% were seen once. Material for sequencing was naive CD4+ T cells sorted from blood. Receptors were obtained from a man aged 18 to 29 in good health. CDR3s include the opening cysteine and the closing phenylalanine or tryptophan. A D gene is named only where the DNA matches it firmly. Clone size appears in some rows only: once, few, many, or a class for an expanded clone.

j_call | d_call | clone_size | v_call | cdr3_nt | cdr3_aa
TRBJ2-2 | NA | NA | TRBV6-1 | TGTGCCAGCAGTGAACAAGGGCACACCGGGGAGCTGTTTTTT | CASSEQGHTGELFF
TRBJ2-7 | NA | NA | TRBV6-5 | TGTGCCAGCAGACAGACCTACGAGCAGTACTTC | CASRQTYEQYF
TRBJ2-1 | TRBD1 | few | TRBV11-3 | TGTGCCAGCAGCTCCGCAGGGGGAGCCTACAATGAGCAGTTCTTC | CASSSAGGAYNEQFF
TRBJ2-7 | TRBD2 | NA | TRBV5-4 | TGTGCCAGCAGCTTGCGGGGGGTGAAGGAGCAGTACTTC | CASSLRGVKEQYF
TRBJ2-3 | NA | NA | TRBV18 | TGTGCCAGCTCACCACTCAAAGGGGTCACAGATACGCAGTATTTT | CASSPLKGVTDTQYF
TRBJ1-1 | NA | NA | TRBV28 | TGTGCCAGCAGTCCCCCGTACAGGGCCACTGAAGCTTTCTTT | CASSPPYRATEAFF
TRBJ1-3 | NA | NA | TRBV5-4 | TGTGCCAGCAGCTTTCAGGGCACCTCTGGAAACACCATATATTTT | CASSFQGTSGNTIYF
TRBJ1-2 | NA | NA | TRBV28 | TGTGCCAGCAGTTCCTCCGGACAGACGAGGGGCTACACCTTC | CASSSSGQTRGYTF
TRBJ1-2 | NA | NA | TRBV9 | TGTGCCAGCAGCCCTCACCTTGATAACTATGGCTACACCTTC | CASSPHLDNYGYTF
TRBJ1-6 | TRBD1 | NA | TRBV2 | TGTGCCAGCACGAGGACAGGGCTTAATTCACCCCTCCACTTT | CASTRTGLNSPLHF
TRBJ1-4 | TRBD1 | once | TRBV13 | TGTGCCAGCAGCTTAGGGGGACAGGGGAATGAAAAACTGTTTTTT | CASSLGGQGNEKLFF
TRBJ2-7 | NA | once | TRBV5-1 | TGCGCCAGCAGCCCCCTCCGGGGGTCTGACGAGCAGTACTTC | CASSPLRGSDEQYF
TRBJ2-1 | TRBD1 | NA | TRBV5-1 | TGCGCCAGCAGCTCGGGACAGGGGGCGTACAATGAGCAGTTCTTC | CASSSGQGAYNEQFF
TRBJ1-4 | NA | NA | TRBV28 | TGTGCCAGCAGTTTGCCACCTTCAACTAATGAAAAACTGTTTTTT | CASSLPPSTNEKLFF
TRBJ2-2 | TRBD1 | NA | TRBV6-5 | TGTGCCAGCATGGGACAGGGGTACACCGGGGAGCTGTTTTTT | CASMGQGYTGELFF
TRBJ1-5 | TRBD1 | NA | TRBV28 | TGTGCCAGCAGTTCACAGGGGGGAAGCAATCAGCCCCAGCATTTT | CASSSQGGSNQPQHF
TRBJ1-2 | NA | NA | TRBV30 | TGTGCCTGGTCACTTCCGGGTCTCTATGGCTACACCTTC | CAWSLPGLYGYTF
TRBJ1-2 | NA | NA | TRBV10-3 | TGTGCCATCAGTGAGTCTTTTTGGGGATCATCTGTGGGCTACACCTTC | CAISESFWGSSVGYTF
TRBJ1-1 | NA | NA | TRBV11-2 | TGTGCCAGCAGCTTAATAGAGTGGAACACTGAAGCTTTCTTT | CASSLIEWNTEAFF
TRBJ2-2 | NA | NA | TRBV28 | TGTGCCTCGACCGGGCGTAGGGAGCTGTTTTTT | CASTGRRELFF
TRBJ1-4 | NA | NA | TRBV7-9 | TGTGCCAGCAGCCCGGGGGCCCAGAATGAAAAACTGTTTTTT | CASSPGAQNEKLFF
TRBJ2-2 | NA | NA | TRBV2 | TGTGCCAGCAGGGCCACTGGCACCGGGGAGCTGTTTTTT | CASRATGTGELFF
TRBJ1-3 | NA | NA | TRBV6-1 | TGTGCCAGCAGTGAAGTTGCCGGGTATTTCTCTGGAAACACCATATATTTT | CASSEVAGYFSGNTIYF